The sequence of this T cell receptor beta chain was determined in a study of blood T cell repertoires in COVID-19. V was clipped by 7 bases and J by 5 bases, with 14 bases between them. Germline V gene data show CDR1 as SGHVS and CDR2 as FQNEAQ. CDR3 size: 13 residues. Here immunoSEQ multiplex PCR was the method, and the copy in TCRdb shows in-frame clones only, minus some. The repertoire includes roughly 250,000 clones, roughly 88% of them detected once, and about 1.9% sits in the top ten. The chain recombines TRBV7-8 with TRBJ1-1; D might be TRBD1 (5 bases). Material: PBMCs or T cells enriched from blood (not recorded which). This receptor was obtained from a woman aged 45-65 years who had recovered from COVID-19. The CDR3 sequence is CASNDGGGTEAFF. The CDR3 coding sequence is TGTGCCAGCAACGATGGGGGGGGGACTGAAGCTTTCTTT.